The count of the clone carrying this T cell receptor beta chain is one. Here immunoSEQ multiplex PCR was the method, and the copy in TCRdb shows in-frame clones only, minus some. This table has 71,000 or so clones, approximately 90% appearing once. The data were taken from a study of OX40 agonist ivuxolimab in advanced cancers. Per the germline V gene, CDR1 is SGHDT and CDR2 is YYEEEE. The length of the CDR3 is 14 residues. V was shortened by 5 bases and J by 0 bases, with 8 bases between the two germline ends. Sequencing was performed on CD4+ or CD8+ T cells sorted from blood, taken in a trial of the OX40 agonist ivuxolimab. The sequence came from an adult with an advanced solid tumor such as melanoma, head and neck, liver or kidney cancer. The genes are TRBV5-6 and TRBJ1-4, with no clear D. The CDR3 nucleotides read TGTGCCAGCAGGAACACCGCAACTAATGAAAAACTGTTTTTT. Translated, it gives CASRNTATNEKLFF.